Sequencing of this TCR beta chain was carried out in a study of CD8 T cells in Susac syndrome. Study context: The Susac syndrome patients were therapy-naive, on corticosteroids, or on intravenous immunoglobulin alone at blood draw.

Reverse transcription used roughly 0.45 to 1 ug RNA and random hexamers. TCRdb called the immunoSEQ multiplex PCR reads again in MiXCR, with one record for every CDR3 protein. The table has roughly 180,000 distinct CDR3 sequences, around 94% seen once. This CDR3 has 16 amino acids. Germline V gene lookup returns CDR1 SNHLY and CDR2 FYNNEI. The germline V and J ends were trimmed by 7 bases and 0 bases, with 18 bases remaining between them. Sequencing of TCR beta covered CD8+ and CD4+ T cells obtained from blood. The sequencing input was CD4+ T cells from PBMCs. The rearrangement joins TRBV2 to TRBJ1-1, with TRBD1 as a possible D gene (5 bases). The TCR was taken from a human donor with Susac syndrome. CDR3: CASKGRPIGLNTEAFF. CDR3 DNA: TGTGCCAGCAAGGGACGGCCGATCGGGTTGAACACTGAAGCTTTCTTT.